This is a list of T cell receptor beta chains from one sample in a study of Tregs in tolerant kidney transplant recipients. Data came from immunoSEQ multiplex PCR; TCRdb stores just in-frame clones and leaves some out. This sample has some 57,000 clones; about 90% occur once, and the top ten carry roughly 15%. The sequencing here drew on CD8+ T cells from blood (PBMCs), taken 24 months after the transplant. The receptors were gathered from a human patient who received a combined kidney and bone marrow transplant. Some of the T cells may derive from the graft donor. Each CDR3 is given with its conserved first and last residue. Fields, in order: clone size, J gene, V gene, D gene, CDR3 protein, CDR3 DNA. The D gene is left open where the match is weak. Part of the rows lack a size; the others show once, few, many or a class for expanded clones.

clone_size: few
j_call: TRBJ1-5
v_call: TRBV13
d_call: -
cdr3_aa: CASATGGTGQPQHF
cdr3_nt: TGTGCCAGCGCCACGGGGGGAACAGGTCAGCCCCAGCATTTT

clone_size: -
j_call: TRBJ2-7
v_call: TRBV29-1
d_call: TRBD1
cdr3_aa: CSVKKTGFSSYEQYF
cdr3_nt: TGCAGCGTTAAAAAGACAGGGTTCAGCTCCTACGAGCAGTACTTC

clone_size: -
j_call: TRBJ2-7
v_call: TRBV4-3
d_call: -
cdr3_aa: CASSQEKFGGGPYEQYF
cdr3_nt: TGCGCCAGCAGCCAAGAGAAGTTCGGAGGAGGACCCTACGAGCAGTACTTC

clone_size: -
j_call: TRBJ2-1
v_call: TRBV9
d_call: TRBD2
cdr3_aa: CASSPKTSGSSYNEQFF
cdr3_nt: TGTGCCAGCAGCCCCAAGACTAGCGGGAGCTCCTACAATGAGCAGTTCTTC

clone_size: -
j_call: TRBJ2-1
v_call: TRBV15
d_call: TRBD2
cdr3_aa: CATSRDGGLAGALYNEQFF
cdr3_nt: TGTGCCACCAGCAGAGATGGGGGACTAGCGGGAGCCCTCTACAATGAGCAGTTCTTC

clone_size: -
j_call: TRBJ2-5
v_call: TRBV2
d_call: TRBD2
cdr3_aa: CASSAWSTGTSGGRETQYF
cdr3_nt: TGTGCCAGCAGCGCCTGGTCGACCGGGACTAGCGGGGGACGGGAGACCCAGTACTTC

clone_size: -
j_call: TRBJ2-7
v_call: TRBV7-9
d_call: TRBD1
cdr3_aa: CASSQGQVPYEQYF
cdr3_nt: TGTGCCAGCAGCCAGGGACAGGTTCCCTACGAGCAGTACTTC

clone_size: -
j_call: TRBJ2-7
v_call: TRBV20-1
d_call: -
cdr3_aa: CSASRWHEQYF
cdr3_nt: TGCAGTGCTAGTCGTTGGCACGAGCAGTACTTC

clone_size: -
j_call: TRBJ1-5
v_call: TRBV7-2
d_call: -
cdr3_aa: CASSLGGTSGVPQHF
cdr3_nt: TGTGCCAGCAGCTTAGGAGGGACTTCCGGAGTGCCCCAGCATTTT

clone_size: few
j_call: TRBJ2-3
v_call: TRBV7-9
d_call: TRBD2
cdr3_aa: CASSRLAYGTDTQYF
cdr3_nt: TGTGCCAGCAGCCGACTAGCGTATGGCACAGATACGCAGTATTTT

clone_size: -
j_call: TRBJ2-1
v_call: TRBV7-2
d_call: TRBD2
cdr3_aa: CASSLVGGLYNEQFF
cdr3_nt: TGTGCCAGCAGCTTAGTGGGAGGGCTTTACAATGAGCAGTTCTTC

clone_size: -
j_call: TRBJ1-2
v_call: TRBV12-5
d_call: TRBD1
cdr3_aa: CASGDTDRAYYDGYTF
cdr3_nt: TGTGCTAGTGGTGATACGGACAGGGCATACTATGATGGCTACACCTTC

clone_size: few
j_call: TRBJ2-7
v_call: TRBV6-5
d_call: -
cdr3_aa: CASSSSDTGYEQYF
cdr3_nt: TGTGCCAGCAGCTCCTCTGACACAGGGTACGAGCAGTACTTC

clone_size: -
j_call: TRBJ2-7
v_call: TRBV4-2
d_call: -
cdr3_aa: CASSGGYEQYF
cdr3_nt: TGTGCCAGCAGCGGGGGGTACGAGCAGTACTTC

clone_size: few
j_call: TRBJ2-2
v_call: TRBV6-5
d_call: -
cdr3_aa: CASSYGTRTSGELFF
cdr3_nt: TGTGCCAGCAGTTACGGGACAAGGACTAGCGGGGAGCTGTTTTTT

clone_size: -
j_call: TRBJ2-1
v_call: TRBV7-2
d_call: -
cdr3_aa: CASSLDFVFSRSYNEQFF
cdr3_nt: TGTGCCAGCAGCTTAGATTTTGTATTTAGTCGCTCCTACAATGAGCAGTTCTTC

clone_size: few
j_call: TRBJ1-5
v_call: TRBV21-1
d_call: -
cdr3_aa: CASSKVERQYSNQPQHF
cdr3_nt: TGTGCCAGCAGCAAAGTCGAGCGGCAATATAGCAATCAGCCCCAGCATTTT

clone_size: -
j_call: TRBJ1-5
v_call: TRBV19
d_call: -
cdr3_aa: CASSIRAAGNQPQHF
cdr3_nt: TGTGCCAGTAGTATACGCGCGGCAGGGAATCAGCCCCAGCATTTT

clone_size: -
j_call: TRBJ2-1
v_call: TRBV4-3
d_call: -
cdr3_aa: CASSQAGPGDFVSYNEQFF
cdr3_nt: TGCGCCAGCAGCCAAGCGGGGCCCGGGGACTTCGTTTCCTACAATGAGCAGTTCTTC

clone_size: -
j_call: TRBJ2-7
v_call: TRBV4-2
d_call: -
cdr3_aa: CASSQDLLTYEQYF
cdr3_nt: TGTGCCAGCAGCCAAGATCTCTTAACCTACGAGCAGTACTTC

clone_size: -
j_call: TRBJ2-2
v_call: TRBV9
d_call: TRBD1
cdr3_aa: CASSVATRTGTANTGELFF
cdr3_nt: TGTGCCAGCAGCGTAGCTACCCGAACCGGGACAGCGAACACCGGGGAGCTGTTTTTT

clone_size: once
j_call: TRBJ1-3
v_call: TRBV29-1
d_call: -
cdr3_aa: CSVVPGASSGNTIYF
cdr3_nt: TGCAGCGTTGTACCAGGGGCCTCCTCTGGAAACACCATATATTTT

clone_size: -
j_call: TRBJ2-5
v_call: TRBV7-3
d_call: TRBD1
cdr3_aa: CASSLTGGPGGTQYF
cdr3_nt: TGTGCCAGCAGTCTAACAGGGGGCCCGGGGGGGACCCAGTACTTC

clone_size: once
j_call: TRBJ2-3
v_call: TRBV11-1
d_call: TRBD2
cdr3_aa: CASSLEASGGLADTQYF
cdr3_nt: TGTGCCAGCAGCTTAGAAGCTAGCGGGGGCCTCGCGGATACGCAGTATTTT

clone_size: -
j_call: TRBJ1-6
v_call: TRBV5-1
d_call: -
cdr3_aa: CASSLTGYNSPLHF
cdr3_nt: TGCGCCAGCAGCCTGACCGGGTATAATTCCCCCCTCCACTTT

clone_size: -
j_call: TRBJ1-2
v_call: TRBV6-5
d_call: -
cdr3_aa: CASRKDSDYGYTF
cdr3_nt: TGTGCCAGCAGGAAAGACAGTGACTATGGCTACACCTTC

clone_size: -
j_call: TRBJ1-2
v_call: TRBV7-6
d_call: -
cdr3_aa: CASSPTGHGYTF
cdr3_nt: TGTGCCAGCAGTCCTACAGGGCATGGCTACACCTTC

clone_size: -
j_call: TRBJ1-2
v_call: TRBV28
d_call: -
cdr3_aa: CASSSTGTPMRGGYTF
cdr3_nt: TGTGCCAGCAGTTCAACAGGGACCCCTATGAGAGGAGGCTACACCTTC

clone_size: -
j_call: TRBJ1-2
v_call: TRBV27
d_call: -
cdr3_aa: CASSPTSALGYGYTF
cdr3_nt: TGTGCCAGCAGTCCTACGTCAGCCCTAGGCTATGGCTACACCTTC

clone_size: -
j_call: TRBJ2-1
v_call: TRBV7-9
d_call: -
cdr3_aa: CASSLAGGLLYNEQFF
cdr3_nt: TGTGCCAGCAGCTTAGCGGGGGGGCTCCTCTACAATGAGCAGTTCTTC

clone_size: -
j_call: TRBJ2-1
v_call: TRBV13
d_call: TRBD1
cdr3_aa: CASSPSDRHSSYNEQFF
cdr3_nt: TGTGCCAGCAGCCCCTCGGACAGGCATAGCTCCTACAATGAGCAGTTCTTC

clone_size: -
j_call: TRBJ2-2
v_call: TRBV7-3
d_call: TRBD1
cdr3_aa: CASSPGQLNTGELFF
cdr3_nt: TGTGCCAGCAGCCCGGGACAGCTGAACACCGGGGAGCTGTTTTTT

clone_size: few
j_call: TRBJ2-2
v_call: TRBV2
d_call: -
cdr3_aa: CATRGAGELFF
cdr3_nt: TGTGCCACCCGGGGTGCCGGGGAGCTGTTTTTT

clone_size: -
j_call: TRBJ2-1
v_call: TRBV5-4
d_call: TRBD2
cdr3_aa: CASSLDRGVYNEQFF
cdr3_nt: TGTGCCAGCAGCTTGGACCGGGGGGTCTACAATGAGCAGTTCTTC

clone_size: -
j_call: TRBJ1-5
v_call: TRBV4-2
d_call: -
cdr3_aa: CASSPPGAQPQHF
cdr3_nt: TGTGCCAGCAGCCCTCCAGGGGCTCAGCCCCAGCATTTT

clone_size: -
j_call: TRBJ2-7
v_call: TRBV10-1
d_call: -
cdr3_aa: CASSEYLRSYEQYF
cdr3_nt: TGCGCCAGCAGTGAGTACCTCAGATCCTACGAGCAGTACTTC

clone_size: -
j_call: TRBJ2-1
v_call: TRBV19
d_call: TRBD1
cdr3_aa: CASSWTGIPYNEQFF
cdr3_nt: TGTGCCAGTAGTTGGACAGGCATCCCCTACAATGAGCAGTTCTTC

clone_size: -
j_call: TRBJ2-7
v_call: TRBV13
d_call: TRBD2
cdr3_aa: CASSSRLAGYEQYF
cdr3_nt: TGTGCCAGCAGCTCAAGACTAGCGGGCTACGAGCAGTACTTC

clone_size: -
j_call: TRBJ2-1
v_call: TRBV11-3
d_call: TRBD2
cdr3_aa: CASSSGLAGEQFF
cdr3_nt: TGTGCCAGCAGCTCCGGACTAGCCGGTGAGCAGTTCTTC

clone_size: -
j_call: TRBJ2-7
v_call: TRBV19
d_call: -
cdr3_aa: CASSIQGQEQYF
cdr3_nt: TGTGCCAGTAGTATCCAGGGGCAGGAGCAGTACTTC

clone_size: -
j_call: TRBJ2-1
v_call: TRBV28
d_call: TRBD1
cdr3_aa: CASRLPGTGDYNEQFF
cdr3_nt: TGTGCCAGCAGATTGCCCGGGACAGGTGATTACAATGAGCAGTTCTTC

clone_size: -
j_call: TRBJ1-4
v_call: TRBV11-3
d_call: TRBD1
cdr3_aa: CASSLARGLSNEKLFF
cdr3_nt: TGTGCCAGCAGCTTAGCCAGGGGGCTGTCTAATGAAAAACTGTTTTTT

clone_size: -
j_call: TRBJ1-1
v_call: TRBV4-1
d_call: -
cdr3_aa: CASSHRDKNTEAFF
cdr3_nt: TGCGCCAGCAGCCACCGGGACAAGAACACTGAAGCTTTCTTT

clone_size: -
j_call: TRBJ2-7
v_call: TRBV4-3
d_call: -
cdr3_aa: CASSQDLSESYEQYF
cdr3_nt: TGCGCCAGCAGCCAAGATTTGAGCGAGTCCTACGAGCAGTACTTC

clone_size: -
j_call: TRBJ2-1
v_call: TRBV15
d_call: TRBD2
cdr3_aa: CATSRDPGLAGGRVEQFF
cdr3_nt: TGTGCCACCAGCAGAGATCCAGGTCTAGCGGGGGGTAGAGTTGAGCAGTTCTTC

clone_size: -
j_call: TRBJ2-7
v_call: TRBV13
d_call: TRBD1
cdr3_aa: CASSPGQGPEGEQYF
cdr3_nt: TGTGCCAGCAGCCCGGGACAGGGTCCCGAGGGGGAGCAGTACTTC

clone_size: -
j_call: TRBJ2-2
v_call: TRBV7-9
d_call: TRBD1
cdr3_aa: CASSSNIRGQGYPGELFF
cdr3_nt: TGTGCCAGCAGCTCAAATATCCGGGGACAGGGTTACCCCGGGGAGCTGTTTTTT

clone_size: -
j_call: TRBJ2-2
v_call: TRBV7-2
d_call: TRBD2
cdr3_aa: CASSFGQTSGNTGELFF
cdr3_nt: TGTGCCAGCAGCTTTGGGCAGACTAGCGGGAACACCGGGGAGCTGTTTTTT

clone_size: -
j_call: TRBJ1-5
v_call: TRBV7-2
d_call: TRBD1
cdr3_aa: CASSTPTGTDSNQPQHF
cdr3_nt: TGTGCCAGCAGCACCCCAACCGGGACAGATAGCAATCAGCCCCAGCATTTT

clone_size: -
j_call: TRBJ2-7
v_call: TRBV19
d_call: TRBD2
cdr3_aa: CASSMGTSLYEQYF
cdr3_nt: TGTGCCAGTAGTATGGGGACTAGCTTATACGAGCAGTACTTC